The 9 T cell receptor beta chains in this list originate from one sample, sequenced in a study of blood T cell repertoires in COVID-19. Profiling relied on immunoSEQ multiplex PCR, and the TCRdb table lists in-frame clones only, not all of them. The repertoire includes about 200,000 clones, 88% of them detected once, and 15% to 20% sits in the top ten. The material sequenced was peripheral blood. All receptors come from a man aged 50 to 60 with COVID-19, enrolled during active disease.

This clone was recorded a few times. The gene calls are TRBV12-5 and TRBJ2-1, with TRBD2 identical over 8 bases. The V and J ends lost 1 base and 5 bases, in that order; junction bases with no gene match: 1. In germline, CDR1 is LGHNT, CDR2 FRNRAP. This CDR3 spans 14 amino acids. The CDR3 loop is CASGLGLANNEQFF. CDR3 nucleotides: TGTGCTAGTGGTTTGGGACTAGCGAACAATGAGCAGTTCTTC.

This clone was counted only a few times. The V gene is TRBV10-1, the J gene TRBJ2-5; 8 positions agree with TRBD2. Germline CDR1 WNHNN, CDR2 SYGVQD (reference sequence). V gave up 0 bases and J gave up 5 bases; unmatched junction bases: 2. CDR3 length equals 14 residues. As DNA, the CDR3 is TGCGCCAGCAGTGAGTCAGCGGGGGTGGAGACCCAGTACTTC. Translating gives CASSESAGVETQYF.

This chain joins TRBV10-3 and TRBJ2-3, with D perhaps TRBD2 (6 bases). CDR3 length: 16 residues. V was cut by 3 bases and J by 3 bases, with 16 bases left in between. The V gene's germline CDR1 is ENHRY and CDR2 SYGVKD. CDR3 amino acids: CAISDGLRGGTDTQYF. CDR3 bases: TGTGCCATCAGTGATGGGTTGCGGGGTGGTACAGATACGCAGTATTTT.

The J gene is TRBJ2-3, the V gene TRBV18; 12 bases match TRBD2. The V and J ends lost 3 bases and 2 bases, in that order; junction bases with no gene match: 3. The germline V gene has CDR1 KGHSH and CDR2 LQKENI. The CDR3 runs 16 residues. The CDR3 loop reads CASSPTSGGYTDTQYF. CDR3 nucleotides: TGTGCCAGCTCACCGACTAGCGGGGGATACACAGATACGCAGTATTTT.

This chain joins TRBV19 and TRBJ1-5, with a tentative D call TRBD1 (5 bases). Germline CDR1 LNHDA, CDR2 SQIVND (reference sequence). The CDR3 extends over 16 amino acids. Trimming took off 3 bases at V and 9 bases at J, with 21 bases between the two ends. The CDR3 sequence: CASSMRTHPSGGPQHF. In nucleotides, the CDR3 is TGTGCCAGTAGTATGAGGACACATCCAAGCGGGGGGCCCCAGCATTTT.

This clone was seen only a few times. This chain joins TRBV27 and TRBJ2-1; TRBD2 aligns across 7 bases. Per germline, CDR1 MNHEY and CDR2 SMNVEV (reference sequence). The V segment lost 6 bases and the J segment 7 bases; nucleotides outside the gene matches: 9. The CDR3 extends over 14 amino acids. CDR3 region: CASSLPGLKNEQFF. The CDR3 DNA reads TGTGCCAGCAGCCTCCCGGGACTAAAGAATGAGCAGTTCTTC.

The J gene is TRBJ2-7, the V gene TRBV6-1; maybe TRBD2 (6 bases). This CDR3 contains 18 residues. CDR1 is MNHNS and CDR2 is SASEGT in the germline V gene. V lost 2 bases to trimming and J lost 0 bases, with 20 bases between them. CDR3 sequence reads: CASSESAGGLRGSYEQYF. In DNA, the CDR3 is TGTGCCAGCAGTGAATCGGCAGGAGGGCTTCGGGGCTCCTACGAGCAGTACTTC.

This clone has only a few counts. J is TRBJ1-2 and V is TRBV29-1; D ambiguous. The CDR3 extends over 12 amino acids. Germline V gene sequence: CDR1 SQVTM, CDR2 ANQGSEA. The germline V and J ends were trimmed by 7 bases and 8 bases, with 17 bases remaining between them. CDR3 in DNA: TGCAGCGACCGGACTTTTCCCCGGGGCTACACCTTC. It codes for CSDRTFPRGYTF.

V and J are TRBV29-1 and TRBJ1-4; 9 bases match TRBD1. Per the germline V gene, CDR1 is SQVTM and CDR2 is ANQGSEA. V shed 4 bases, J shed 14 bases, and the junction held 11 bases outside the gene matches. The CDR3 runs to 13 residues. CDR3 nucleotide sequence: TGCAGCGTTGTCGGGACAGGGTTGGCCGGGCTGTTTTTT. Encoded protein: CSVVGTGLAGLFF.